Shown below are 13 T cell receptor beta chains from a single sample sequenced in a study of cytomegalovirus exposure and HLA in healthy donors. Sequencing used immunoSEQ multiplex PCR; TCRdb keeps in-frame clones, though not all of them. The sample holds fewer than 350,000 clones; approximately 88% are singletons and the top ten take around 0.9%. Sequencing was carried out using PBMCs. The receptors were sampled from a woman under 30 in good health and CMV-seronegative.

The V call is TRBV28, the J call TRBJ1-4; D is undetermined. The V end lost 8 bases, the J end lost 5 bases, and 12 bases lay between the germline ends. The germline CDR1 and CDR2 sequences are MDHEN and SYDVKM. The CDR3 spans 13 residues. The CDR3 DNA follows: TGTGCCAGCGCCCGGTACCCCAATGAAAAACTGTTTTTT. Encoded protein: CASARYPNEKLFF.

This clone appeared once. The CDR3 nucleotides read TGTGCCAGTAGCTCCCTCGGGGAAGATCACTATGGCTACACCTTC. Its translation: CASSSLGEDHYGYTF. V and J are TRBV19 and TRBJ1-2; D remains ambiguous. Germline V gives CDR1 LNHDA, CDR2 SQIVND (reference sequence). This CDR3 comprises 15 residues. Trimming took 6 bases from V and 3 from J, leaving 17 bases between them.

This chain joins TRBV29-1 and TRBJ1-1; D gene ambiguous. V was shortened by 5 bases and J by 1 base, with 11 bases between the two germline ends. The germline gives CDR1 SQVTM, CDR2 ANQGSEA. The CDR3 runs 13 residues. Here the CDR3 DNA reads TGCAGCGTTCCCCCGGGTGCGAACACTGAAGCTTTCTTT. Protein: CSVPPGANTEAFF.

This clone was counted between two and nine times. The chain links TRBV6-5 to TRBJ2-7, with D perhaps TRBD2 (5 bases). The CDR3 contains 14 residues. V was shortened by 0 bases and J by 3 bases, with 9 bases between the two germline ends. In germline, CDR1 is MNHEY, CDR2 SVGAGI. The CDR3 DNA follows: TGTGCCAGCAGTTACTCGAGGACTGTCTACGAGCAGTACTTC. This codes for CASSYSRTVYEQYF.

The chain carries TRBV27 and TRBJ1-5; D is undetermined. This CDR3 comprises 12 residues. V was trimmed by 7 bases and J by 6 bases, leaving 10 bases between them. The germline CDR1 and CDR2 sequences are MNHEY and SMNVEV (reference sequence). The CDR3 coding sequence is TGTGCCAGCACCTCAGGTGGTCAGCCCCAGCATTTT. It codes for CASTSGGQPQHF.

The V call is TRBV29-1, the J call TRBJ1-1; unclear D gene. CDR1 and CDR2 (germline): SQVTM, ANQGSEA. Deletions cut 6 bases from V and 2 bases from J, with 13 bases between. This CDR3 region has 13 residues. The CDR3 is CSVAMTTNTEAFF. CDR3 nucleotide sequence: TGCAGCGTCGCCATGACAACCAACACTGAAGCTTTCTTT.

The chain carries TRBV6-5 and TRBJ2-7; D is possibly TRBD2 (6 bases). This CDR3 is 11 amino acids long. Germline CDR1 MNHEY, CDR2 SVGAGI. V was clipped by 6 bases and J by 3 bases, with 6 bases between them. For the CDR3, the DNA is TGTGCCAGCAGGGACTACTACGAGCAGTACTTC. Its translation: CASRDYYEQYF.

The V call is TRBV6-1, the J call TRBJ1-5; 10 nucleotides line up with TRBD1. CDR3 length: 15 amino acids. Germline CDR1 MNHNS, CDR2 SASEGT. Trimming took 3 bases from V and 7 from J; bases not matched to a gene: 6. The CDR3 DNA sequence: TGTGCCAGCAGTGATCGGACAGGGGGATGGCAGCCCCAGCATTTT. Translation gives CASSDRTGGWQPQHF.

The chain joins TRBV4-2 to TRBJ2-7; D possibly corresponds to TRBD2 (6 bases). V lost 1 base to trimming and J lost 4 bases, with 11 bases between them. Germline CDR1 reads LGHNA; CDR2 reads YNFKEQ. The CDR3 contains 14 residues. The CDR3 nucleotides read TGTGCCAGCAGCCAAGTCCCGACTAGTTACGAGCAGTACTTC. This gives the protein CASSQVPTSYEQYF.

This clone was picked up one time. The CDR3 nucleotides read TGTGCCATCGGGGACAGCCCGAACACTGAAGCTTTCTTT. Amino acids: CAIGDSPNTEAFF. The rearrangement uses TRBV10-3 and TRBJ1-1; 7 bases map to TRBD1. Germline CDR1 ENHRY, CDR2 SYGVKD. The ends lost 8 bases at V and 1 base at J; junction bases unmatched: 4. The CDR3 consists of 13 residues.

The chain has TRBV28 and TRBJ2-1; the D gene is possibly TRBD2 (6 bases). V lost 2 bases and J lost 15, with 26 bases in between. The CDR3 sequence is 16 residues long. Germline V gene sequence: CDR1 MDHEN, CDR2 SYDVKM. CDR3 sequence (DNA): TGTGCCAGCAGTTTAGGGGCTAGCGCTCCCGACGAAAATCGGTTCTTC. Translated: CASSLGASAPDENRFF.

The V call is TRBV29-1, the J call TRBJ2-7; the match to TRBD1 covers 8 bases. Germline V gene lookup returns CDR1 SQVTM and CDR2 ANQGSEA. The V and J ends lost 3 bases and 2 bases, in that order; junction bases with no gene match: 6. The CDR3 is made up of 14 amino acids. In DNA form, the CDR3 reads TGCAGCGTTGAGGACCAGGGGGCCACCTACGAGCAGTACTTC. It translates to CSVEDQGATYEQYF.

The chain uses TRBV6-5 and TRBJ1-2; D gene ambiguous. The CDR3 consists of 13 residues. Germline CDR1 reads MNHEY; CDR2 reads SVGAGI. Trimming took off 3 bases at V and 3 bases at J, with 8 bases between the two ends. CDR3 sequence (DNA): TGTGCCAGCAGTTATCTAACAGACTATGGCTACACCTTC. Translating it yields CASSYLTDYGYTF.